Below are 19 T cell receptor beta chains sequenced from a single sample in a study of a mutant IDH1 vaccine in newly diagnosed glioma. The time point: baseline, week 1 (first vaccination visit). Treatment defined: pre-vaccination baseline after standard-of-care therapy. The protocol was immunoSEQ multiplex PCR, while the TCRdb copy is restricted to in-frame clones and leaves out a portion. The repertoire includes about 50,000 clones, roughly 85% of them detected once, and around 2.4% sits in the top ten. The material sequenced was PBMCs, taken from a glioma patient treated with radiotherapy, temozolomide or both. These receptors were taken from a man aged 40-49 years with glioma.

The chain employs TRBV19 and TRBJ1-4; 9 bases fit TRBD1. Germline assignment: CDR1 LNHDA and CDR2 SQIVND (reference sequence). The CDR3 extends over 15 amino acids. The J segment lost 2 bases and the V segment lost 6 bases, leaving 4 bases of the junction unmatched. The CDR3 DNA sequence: TGTGCCAGTAGGGGACAGGGATCGACTAATGAAAAACTGTTTTTT. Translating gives CASRGQGSTNEKLFF.

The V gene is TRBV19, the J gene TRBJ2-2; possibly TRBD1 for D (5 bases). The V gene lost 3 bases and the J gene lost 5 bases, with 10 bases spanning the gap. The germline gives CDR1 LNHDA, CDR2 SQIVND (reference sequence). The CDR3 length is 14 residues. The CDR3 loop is CASSMLKGTGELFF. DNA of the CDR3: TGTGCCAGTAGTATGTTAAAGGGGACCGGGGAGCTGTTTTTT.

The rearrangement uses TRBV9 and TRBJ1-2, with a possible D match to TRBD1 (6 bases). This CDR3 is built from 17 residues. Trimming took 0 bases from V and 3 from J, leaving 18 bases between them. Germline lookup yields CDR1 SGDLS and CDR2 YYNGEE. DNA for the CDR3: TGTGCCAGCAGCGTAGGAAAGATCAGGGGCCTGTACTATGGCTACACCTTC. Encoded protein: CASSVGKIRGLYYGYTF.

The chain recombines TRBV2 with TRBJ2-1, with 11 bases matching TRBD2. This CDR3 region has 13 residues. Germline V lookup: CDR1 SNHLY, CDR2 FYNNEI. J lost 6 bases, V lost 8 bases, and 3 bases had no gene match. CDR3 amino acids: CASGTSGSNEQFF. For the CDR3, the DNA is TGTGCCAGCGGGACTAGCGGATCCAATGAGCAGTTCTTC. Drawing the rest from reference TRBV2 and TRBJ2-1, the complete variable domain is EPEVTQTPSHQVTQMGQEVILRCVPISNHLYFYWYRQILGQKVEFLVSFYNNEISEKSEIFDDQFSVERPDGSNFTLKIRSTKLEDSAMYFCASGTSGSNEQFFGPGTRLTVL.

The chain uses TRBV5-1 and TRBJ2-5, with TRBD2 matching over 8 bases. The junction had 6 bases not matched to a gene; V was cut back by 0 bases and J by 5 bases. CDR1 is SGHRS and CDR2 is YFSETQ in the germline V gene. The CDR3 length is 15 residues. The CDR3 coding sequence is TGCGCCAGCAGCTTGGGGGGACTAGAAGGGGAGACCCAGTACTTC. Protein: CASSLGGLEGETQYF.

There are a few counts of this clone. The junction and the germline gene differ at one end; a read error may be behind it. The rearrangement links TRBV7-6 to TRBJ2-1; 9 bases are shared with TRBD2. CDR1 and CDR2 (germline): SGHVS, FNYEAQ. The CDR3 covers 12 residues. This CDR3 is CASSFTGTSFIF. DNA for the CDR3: TGTGCCAGCAGCTTCACCGGGACTAGCTTCATCTTC.

This CDR3 is CASSARVPHEQFF. The CDR3 nucleotides read TGTGCCAGCAGCGCACGCGTCCCCCATGAGCAGTTCTTC. The J gene is TRBJ2-1, the V gene TRBV7-3; D is unresolved. The CDR3 spans 13 residues. The V and J ends lost 5 bases and 8 bases respectively, with 13 bases between them. The germline gives CDR1 SGHTA, CDR2 FQGTGA. Complete variable domain (other parts from reference TRBV7-3 and TRBJ2-1): GAGVSQTPSNKVTEKGKYVELRCDPISGHTALYWYRQSLGQGPEFLIYFQGTGAADDSGLPNDRFFAVRPEGSVSTLKIQRTERGDSAVYLCASSARVPHEQFFGPGTRLTVL.

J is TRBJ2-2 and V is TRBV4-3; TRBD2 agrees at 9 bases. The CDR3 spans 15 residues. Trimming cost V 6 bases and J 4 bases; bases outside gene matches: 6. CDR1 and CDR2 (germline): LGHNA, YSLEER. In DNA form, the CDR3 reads TGCGCCAGCAGGGATGGCGGGAGGGCCACCGGGGAGCTGTTTTTT. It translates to CASRDGGRATGELFF.

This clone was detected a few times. CDR3 nucleotide sequence: TGCAGCGTCTCGACAGGGAACACTGAAGCTTTCTTT. Amino acid sequence: CSVSTGNTEAFF. The rearrangement links TRBV29-1 to TRBJ1-1; tentative D call: TRBD1 (6 bases). Germline values: CDR1 SQVTM, CDR2 ANQGSEA. This CDR3 region has 12 residues. Trimming removed 6 bases at V and 1 base at J, with 9 bases between.

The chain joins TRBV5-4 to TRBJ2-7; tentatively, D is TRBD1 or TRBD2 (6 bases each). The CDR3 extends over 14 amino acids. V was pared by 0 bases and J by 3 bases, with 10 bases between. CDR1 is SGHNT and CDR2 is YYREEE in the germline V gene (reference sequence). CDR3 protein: CASSLGGALYEQYF. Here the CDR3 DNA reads TGTGCCAGCAGCTTGGGGGGGGCCCTCTACGAGCAGTACTTC.

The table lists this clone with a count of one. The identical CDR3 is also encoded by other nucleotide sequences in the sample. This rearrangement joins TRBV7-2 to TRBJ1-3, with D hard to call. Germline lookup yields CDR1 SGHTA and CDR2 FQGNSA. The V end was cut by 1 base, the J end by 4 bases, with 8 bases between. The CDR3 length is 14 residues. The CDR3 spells CASSLGGSGNTIYF. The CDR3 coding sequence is TGTGCCAGCAGCTTAGGGGGTTCGGGAAACACCATATATTTT.

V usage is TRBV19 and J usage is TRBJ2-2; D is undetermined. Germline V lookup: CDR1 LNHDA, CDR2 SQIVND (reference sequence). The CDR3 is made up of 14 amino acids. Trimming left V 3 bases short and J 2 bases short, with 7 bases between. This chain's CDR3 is CASSIPVNTGELFF. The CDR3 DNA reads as TGTGCCAGTAGTATCCCCGTTAACACCGGGGAGCTGTTTTTT. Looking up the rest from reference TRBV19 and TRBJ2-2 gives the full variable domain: DGGITQSPKYLFRKEGQNVTLSCEQNLNHDAMYWYRQDPGQGLRLIYYSQIVNDFQKGDIAEGYSVSREKKESFPLTVTSAQKNPTAFYLCASSIPVNTGELFFGEGSRLTVL.

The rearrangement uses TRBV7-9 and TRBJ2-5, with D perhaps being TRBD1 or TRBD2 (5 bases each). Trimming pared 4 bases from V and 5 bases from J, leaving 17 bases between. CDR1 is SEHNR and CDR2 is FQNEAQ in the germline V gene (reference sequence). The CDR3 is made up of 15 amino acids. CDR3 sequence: CASSSGATGLETQYF. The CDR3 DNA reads TGTGCCAGCAGCTCCGGGGCCACCGGCCTGGAGACCCAGTACTTC.

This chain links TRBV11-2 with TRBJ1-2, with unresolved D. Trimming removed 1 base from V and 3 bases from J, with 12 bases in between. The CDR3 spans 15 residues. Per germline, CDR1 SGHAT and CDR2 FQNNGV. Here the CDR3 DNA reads TGTGCCAGCAGCTTAGGAGGTTGGACCGACTATGGCTACACCTTC. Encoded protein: CASSLGGWTDYGYTF.

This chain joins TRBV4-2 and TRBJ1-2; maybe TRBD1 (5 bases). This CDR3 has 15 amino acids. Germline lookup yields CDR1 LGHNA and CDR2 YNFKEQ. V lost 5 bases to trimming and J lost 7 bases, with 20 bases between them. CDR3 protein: CASSGDRGRFSGYTF. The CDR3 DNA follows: TGTGCCAGCAGCGGGGATCGGGGCCGCTTTAGTGGCTACACCTTC.

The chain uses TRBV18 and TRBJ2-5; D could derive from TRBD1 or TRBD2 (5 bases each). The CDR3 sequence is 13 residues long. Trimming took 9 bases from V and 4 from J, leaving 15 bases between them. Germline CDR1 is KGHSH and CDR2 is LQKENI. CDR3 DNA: TGTGCCAGTTCCAGGGTTGGGGGAGAGACCCAGTACTTC. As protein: CASSRVGGETQYF. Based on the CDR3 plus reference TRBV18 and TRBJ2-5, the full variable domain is NAGVMQNPRHLVRRRGQEARLRCSPMKGHSHVYWYRQLPEEGLKFMVYLQKENIIDESGMPKERFSAEFPKEGPSILRIQQVVRGDSAAYFCASSRVGGETQYFGPGTRLLVL.

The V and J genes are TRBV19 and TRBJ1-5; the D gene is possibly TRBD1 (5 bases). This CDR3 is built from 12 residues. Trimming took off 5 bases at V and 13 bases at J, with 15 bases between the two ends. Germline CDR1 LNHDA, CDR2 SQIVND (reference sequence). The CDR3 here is CASSPLRQQQHF. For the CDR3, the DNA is TGTGCCAGTAGTCCTCTTAGACAGCAACAGCATTTT.

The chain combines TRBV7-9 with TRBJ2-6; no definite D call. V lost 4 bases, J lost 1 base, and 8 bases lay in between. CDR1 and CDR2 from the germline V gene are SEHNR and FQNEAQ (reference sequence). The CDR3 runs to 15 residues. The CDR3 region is CASSSQESGANVLTF. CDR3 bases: TGTGCCAGCAGCTCTCAGGAATCTGGGGCCAACGTCCTGACTTTC.

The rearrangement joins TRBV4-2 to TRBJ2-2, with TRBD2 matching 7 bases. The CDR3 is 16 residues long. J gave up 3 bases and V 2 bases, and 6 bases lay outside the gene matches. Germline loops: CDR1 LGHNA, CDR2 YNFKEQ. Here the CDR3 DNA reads TGTGCCAGCAGCCAACTGGCGGGAGAAGACACCGGGGAGCTGTTTTTT. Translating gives CASSQLAGEDTGELFF.